These 2 T cell receptor beta chains were all obtained from the same sample, sequenced in a study of blood T cell repertoires in COVID-19. Assay: immunoSEQ multiplex PCR; the TCRdb copy retains only in-frame clones and omits some. Among 360,000 or so clones listed, under 90% were seen once. Sequenced: PBMCs or T cells enriched from blood (not recorded which). The receptors were sampled from a woman aged 25 to 45 who had recovered from COVID-19.

The gene calls are TRBV3-1 (or the pseudogene TRBV3-2) and TRBJ2-6; 7 bases align to TRBD1. V lost 1 base and J lost 4; bases outside the gene matches: 10. CDR1 is LGHDT and CDR2 is YNNKEL in the germline V gene (reference sequence). The CDR3 is made up of 18 amino acids. The CDR3 DNA is TGTGCCAGCAGCCAAGGGCCTCATACAGGGGTCGGGGCCAACGTCCTGACTTTC. Translating gives CASSQGPHTGVGANVLTF.

The CDR3 DNA is TGTGCCAGCAGTAGGGACAGAAGGAACACTGAAGCTTTCTTT. Translated, it gives CASSRDRRNTEAFF. The V call is TRBV5-6, the J call TRBJ1-1; the match to TRBD1 covers 7 bases. After removal of 5 bases from V and 1 base from J, the junction contained 5 bases not matched to a gene. Germline CDR1 SGHDT, CDR2 YYEEEE. The CDR3 runs 14 residues.